Listed below are T cell receptor beta chains from one sample, sequenced in a study of neurological immune-mediated disorders. One entry per CDR3 protein results from TCRdb running MiXCR on the 5' RACE reads. The data show fewer than 85,000 distinct CDR3 sequences, with about 4.5% seen just once and around 5% held by the top ten. Sequenced input: PBMCs. Every receptor here comes from a woman aged 55-75 years with multiple sclerosis. CDR3s include the opening cysteine and the closing phenylalanine or tryptophan. D genes are given only for firm matches. The size entry gives once, few, many, or a class for an expanded clone.

j_gene: TRBJ1-5
v_gene: TRBV20-1
d_gene: -
abundance: many
CDR3aa: CSARDWGDQPQHF
CDR3nt: TGCAGTGCTAGAGATTGGGGGGATCAGCCCCAGCATTTT

j_gene: TRBJ2-4
v_gene: TRBV28
d_gene: -
abundance: many
CDR3aa: CASSWSGFGTVAKNIQYF
CDR3nt: TGTGCCAGCAGCTGGTCCGGTTTCGGGACCGTAGCCAAAAACATTCAGTACTTC

j_gene: TRBJ2-1
v_gene: TRBV7-2
d_gene: -
abundance: many
CDR3aa: CASSLPSEQFF
CDR3nt: TGTGCCAGCAGCCTGCCCTCCGAGCAGTTCTTC

j_gene: TRBJ2-1
v_gene: TRBV9
d_gene: TRBD1
abundance: many
CDR3aa: CASSASIGAGGHEQFF
CDR3nt: TGTGCCAGCAGCGCAAGCATCGGGGCAGGGGGTCATGAGCAGTTCTTC

j_gene: TRBJ1-2
v_gene: TRBV4-1
d_gene: -
abundance: many
CDR3aa: CASSQVAGGYGGYTF
CDR3nt: TGCGCCAGCAGCCAAGTCGCAGGTGGATACGGTGGCTACACCTTC

j_gene: TRBJ1-2
v_gene: TRBV28
d_gene: TRBD1
abundance: many
CDR3aa: CASNLMGTGGRIWGYTF
CDR3nt: TGTGCCAGCAACCTAATGGGGACAGGGGGCCGAATCTGGGGCTACACCTTC

j_gene: TRBJ2-3
v_gene: TRBV20-1
d_gene: TRBD2
abundance: many
CDR3aa: CSARYKLAGGLDTQYF
CDR3nt: TGCAGTGCTAGATATAAACTAGCGGGGGGTTTAGATACGCAGTATTTT

j_gene: TRBJ2-7
v_gene: TRBV12-3/TRBV12-4
d_gene: -
abundance: many
CDR3aa: CASSLRTNYEQYF
CDR3nt: TGTGCCAGCAGTTTGAGGACAAACTACGAGCAGTACTTC

j_gene: TRBJ1-4
v_gene: TRBV5-1
d_gene: -
abundance: many
CDR3aa: CASSLAGLKNEKLFF
CDR3nt: TGCGCCAGCAGCCTGGCGGGGTTGAAAAATGAAAAACTGTTTTTT

j_gene: TRBJ2-7
v_gene: TRBV20-1
d_gene: TRBD1
abundance: many
CDR3aa: CSATTGGAYEQYF
CDR3nt: TGCAGTGCTACAACAGGGGGCGCCTACGAGCAGTACTTC

j_gene: TRBJ2-7
v_gene: TRBV7-2
d_gene: TRBD1
abundance: many
CDR3aa: CASSADRVFEQYF
CDR3nt: TGTGCCAGCAGCGCAGACAGGGTGTTTGAGCAGTACTTC

j_gene: TRBJ2-1
v_gene: TRBV5-1
d_gene: -
abundance: many
CDR3aa: CASSLGGAEYNEQFF
CDR3nt: TGCGCCAGCAGCCTGGGGGGGGCGGAGTACAATGAGCAGTTCTTC

j_gene: TRBJ1-5
v_gene: TRBV6-5
d_gene: -
abundance: many
CDR3aa: CASSYGPVSNQPQHF
CDR3nt: TGTGCCAGCAGTTACGGGCCAGTTAGCAATCAGCCCCAGCATTTT

j_gene: TRBJ1-3
v_gene: TRBV4-1
d_gene: -
abundance: many
CDR3aa: CASSLQAAGAVSGNTIYF
CDR3nt: TGCGCCAGCAGCCTTCAGGCGGCAGGGGCCGTCTCTGGAAACACCATATATTTT

j_gene: TRBJ2-7
v_gene: TRBV5-1
d_gene: TRBD1
abundance: many
CDR3aa: CASSLGPGTGTYEQYF
CDR3nt: TGCGCCAGCAGCTTGGGGCCCGGGACAGGTACCTACGAGCAGTACTTC

j_gene: TRBJ1-3
v_gene: TRBV6-5
d_gene: -
abundance: many
CDR3aa: CASRRTGPGNTIYF
CDR3nt: TGTGCCAGCAGAAGGACGGGGCCTGGAAACACCATATATTTT

j_gene: TRBJ2-7
v_gene: TRBV12-3/TRBV12-4
d_gene: -
abundance: many
CDR3aa: CASSLSGTSSYEQYF
CDR3nt: TGTGCCAGCAGTTTAAGTGGGACAAGCTCCTACGAGCAGTACTTC

j_gene: TRBJ2-7
v_gene: TRBV20-1
d_gene: TRBD1
abundance: many
CDR3aa: CSARVGGSYEQYF
CDR3nt: TGCAGTGCTAGGGTAGGGGGCTCGTACGAGCAGTACTTC

j_gene: TRBJ1-1
v_gene: TRBV11-2
d_gene: -
abundance: many
CDR3aa: CASSLDLSSTNTEAFF
CDR3nt: TGTGCCAGCAGCTTAGATCTCAGCAGTACGAACACTGAAGCTTTCTTT

j_gene: TRBJ2-7
v_gene: TRBV9
d_gene: TRBD2
abundance: many
CDR3aa: CASSVGEGSGYEQYF
CDR3nt: TGTGCCAGCAGCGTAGGGGAGGGGTCTGGTTACGAGCAGTACTTC

j_gene: TRBJ2-2
v_gene: TRBV12-3/TRBV12-4
d_gene: -
abundance: many
CDR3aa: CASSLGFTSPGELFF
CDR3nt: TGTGCCAGCAGTTTGGGCTTTACTTCACCCGGGGAGCTGTTTTTT

j_gene: TRBJ2-7
v_gene: TRBV5-1
d_gene: TRBD1
abundance: many
CDR3aa: CASSWTGGVYEQYF
CDR3nt: TGCGCCAGCAGCTGGACAGGGGGCGTCTACGAGCAGTACTTC